These 5 T cell receptor beta chains originate from one sample sequenced in a study of blood T cell repertoires in COVID-19. TCRdb's table, derived via immunoSEQ multiplex PCR, lists solely in-frame clones and lacks some. The repertoire has roughly 53,000 clones, around 86% of them found once; the top ten carry over 25%. Sequenced sample: peripheral blood. The source is a human donor in a cohort sampled during active COVID-19.

The chain carries TRBV5-1 and TRBJ2-2, with D perhaps TRBD1 (5 bases). The CDR3 contains 15 residues. Deletions cut 4 bases from V and 2 bases from J, with 12 bases between. In germline, CDR1 is SGHRS, CDR2 YFSETQ. CDR3 DNA sequence: TGCGCCAGCAGCGGGTCGACAGTAAACACCGGGGAGCTGTTTTTT. This codes for CASSGSTVNTGELFF.

The chain uses TRBV10-1 and TRBJ2-1; possibly TRBD2 for D (6 bases). CDR1 and CDR2 from the germline V gene are WNHNN and SYGVQD (reference sequence). This CDR3 region has 14 residues. V dropped 5 bases and J dropped 10 bases, with 18 bases sitting between them. The CDR3 protein is CASSPSRGPGEQFF. CDR3 DNA sequence: TGCGCCAGCAGTCCCTCGCGGGGCCCTGGCGAGCAGTTCTTC.

This clone is a singleton in its sample. The CDR3 reads CASSPPTTGSYEQYF. The CDR3 region has the DNA TGTGCCAGCTCACCTCCGACAACAGGGTCCTACGAGCAGTACTTC. The rearrangement uses TRBV18 and TRBJ2-7, with TRBD1 as a possible D gene (6 bases). The V gene's germline CDR1 is KGHSH and CDR2 LQKENI. This CDR3 comprises 15 residues. Trimming removed 3 bases from V and 1 base from J, with 13 bases in between.

V is TRBV12-3 or TRBV12-4 and J is TRBJ2-1; D may be TRBD1 (5 bases). Trimming cost V 3 bases and J 2 bases, with 5 bases left between them. The CDR3 extends over 13 amino acids. CDR3: CASSLGPYNEQFF. CDR3 bases: TGTGCCAGCAGTTTGGGGCCCTACAATGAGCAGTTCTTC.

The chain employs TRBV5-1 and TRBJ2-3; TRBD2 is a possible D gene (6 bases). Germline CDR1 reads SGHRS; CDR2 reads YFSETQ. Trimming stripped 0 bases from V and 0 bases from J, with 14 bases between. This CDR3 spans 17 amino acids. CDR3 in amino acids: CASSLGSAGPSTDTQYF. The CDR3 DNA follows: TGCGCCAGCAGCTTGGGGAGTGCGGGGCCGAGCACAGATACGCAGTATTTT.